Reported below is one T cell receptor (beta chain). Only in-frame clones appear in the TCRdb table, and some are missing; sequencing was by immunoSEQ multiplex PCR. The profile shows under 70,000 clones, roughly nine tenths of them singletons. The data are from a study of OX40 agonist ivuxolimab in advanced cancers. Germline loops: CDR1 SGHNT, CDR2 YYREEE (reference sequence). Trimming removed 0 bases at V and 2 bases at J, with 8 bases between. The CDR3 loop spans 14 amino acids. The sequences come from CD4+ or CD8+ T cells sorted from blood, collected in a trial of the OX40 agonist ivuxolimab. The gene calls are TRBV5-4 and TRBJ2-5; D unresolved. The receptor was derived from an adult with an advanced solid tumor such as melanoma, head and neck, liver or kidney cancer. Here the CDR3 DNA reads TGTGCCAGCAGCTTGGGAGACTCACAAGAGACCCAGTACTTC. Its translation is CASSLGDSQETQYF.